A selection of T cell receptor beta chains follows, all from one sample in a study of blood T cell repertoires in COVID-19. Sequencing used immunoSEQ multiplex PCR; TCRdb keeps in-frame clones, though not all of them. In the table there are approximately 380,000 clones, 85% of which are singletons. The sequenced sample consisted of peripheral blood. Source of these receptors: a young woman with acute or convalescent COVID-19. Each CDR3 is given with its conserved first and last residue. Fields, in order: V gene, J gene, clone size, D gene, CDR3 protein, CDR3 DNA. A D gene is named only where the DNA matches it firmly. Expanded clones get a size class; other rows say once, few or many, or leave the size out.

TRBV28	TRBJ1-5	.	TRBD1	CASSPPGQQLSTSNQPQHF	TGTGCCAGCAGTCCGCCGGGACAGCAACTATCTACTAGCAATCAGCCCCAGCATTTT
TRBV12-5	TRBJ2-7	once	.	CASGRGLPYEQYF	TGTGCTAGCGGGCGGGGACTTCCCTACGAGCAGTACTTC
TRBV29-1	TRBJ1-1	.	.	CSVGRGNTEAFF	TGCAGCGTTGGAAGAGGGAACACTGAAGCTTTCTTT
TRBV19	TRBJ1-5	.	.	CASMREGNQPQHF	TGTGCCAGTATGAGAGAGGGCAATCAGCCCCAGCATTTT
TRBV19	TRBJ1-2	.	TRBD1	CASSTSERGRQGDYGYTF	TGTGCCAGTAGTACCTCCGAGAGGGGGCGACAGGGGGACTATGGCTACACCTTC
TRBV3-1/TRBV3-2	TRBJ1-5	.	.	CASSQGRAQHF	TGTGCCAGCAGCCAAGGGAGGGCCCAGCATTTT
TRBV6-5	TRBJ1-2	once	.	CASSRLEGYGYTF	TGTGCCAGCAGCCGACTCGAAGGCTATGGCTACACCTTC
TRBV2	TRBJ1-4	.	.	CASTSATNEKLFF	TGTGCCAGCACGAGTGCAACTAATGAAAAACTGTTTTTT
TRBV19	TRBJ2-3	.	.	CASSIAALAGSTDTQYF	TGTGCCAGTAGTATAGCCGCCTTGGCGGGGAGCACAGATACGCAGTATTTT
TRBV20-1	TRBJ1-1	.	.	CSANEGRNTEAFF	TGCAGTGCTAATGAGGGCCGGAACACTGAAGCTTTCTTT
TRBV28	TRBJ2-7	.	TRBD2	CASSTGATSGLTYEQYF	TGTGCCAGCAGTACTGGGGCGACTAGCGGACTAACCTACGAGCAGTACTTC
TRBV4-2	TRBJ2-1	.	TRBD2	CASSQEPGLAGGDNEQFF	TGTGCCAGCAGCCAAGAACCGGGACTAGCGGGGGGGGACAATGAGCAGTTCTTC
TRBV9	TRBJ2-2	.	TRBD2	CASSVGASGRTGELFF	TGTGCCAGCAGCGTAGGAGCCAGCGGGAGGACCGGGGAGCTGTTTTTT
TRBV9	TRBJ1-1	.	.	CASSVEPGGAEAFF	TGTGCCAGCAGCGTAGAACCCGGCGGAGCTGAAGCTTTCTTT
TRBV7-2	TRBJ1-6	.	TRBD1	CASSWGGQGNSPLHF	TGTGCCAGCAGCTGGGGGGGACAGGGAAATTCACCCCTCCACTTT
TRBV3-1/TRBV3-2	TRBJ1-5	many	.	CASSQSRNHQPQHF	TGTGCCAGCAGCCAATCCAGGAACCATCAGCCCCAGCATTTT
TRBV28	TRBJ2-5	once	.	CASSVAGSTQYF	TGTGCCAGCAGCGTGGCAGGGTCCACCCAGTACTTC
TRBV6-6	TRBJ1-3	.	.	CASSPSSSGNTIYF	TGTGCCAGCAGTCCGTCGAGTTCTGGAAACACCATATATTTT
TRBV4-1	TRBJ1-6	.	.	CASSQVLSPLHF	TGCGCCAGCAGCCAAGTTCTTTCACCCCTCCACTTT
TRBV24-1	TRBJ1-4	.	TRBD1	CATSGNRGRGEKLFF	TGTGCCACCAGTGGCAACAGGGGGCGCGGCGAAAAACTGTTTTTT
TRBV10-2	TRBJ2-7	.	TRBD1	CATQTGGGYEQYF	TGCGCCACCCAGACAGGGGGCGGCTACGAGCAGTACTTC
TRBV27	TRBJ1-1	.	.	CASSHTSGDTEAFF	TGTGCCAGCAGTCACACATCGGGTGACACTGAAGCTTTCTTT
TRBV19	TRBJ1-1	few	TRBD1	CASSISGTEKMNTEAFF	TGTGCCAGTAGTATCTCCGGGACAGAAAAAATGAACACTGAAGCTTTCTTT
TRBV19	TRBJ1-5	once	.	CASSWTGTPSQPQHF	TGTGCCAGTTCATGGACCGGGACACCCTCTCAGCCCCAGCATTTT
TRBV6-5	TRBJ2-1	.	.	CATTMGGPYNEQFF	TGTGCCACGACCATGGGGGGGCCCTACAATGAGCAGTTCTTC
TRBV28	TRBJ2-7	.	.	CASSLKKLHEQYF	TGTGCCAGCAGTTTAAAAAAGCTCCACGAGCAGTACTTC
TRBV19	TRBJ2-1	.	TRBD1	CASSMGQWGDEQFF	TGTGCCAGTAGTATGGGACAGTGGGGCGATGAGCAGTTCTTC
TRBV12-3/TRBV12-4	TRBJ1-4	.	TRBD1	CASSYRGNEKLFF	TGTGCCAGCAGTTACAGGGGAAATGAAAAACTGTTTTTT
TRBV24-1	TRBJ1-2	few	TRBD1	CATSDRGQGPYTF	TGTGCCACCAGTGATCGGGGACAGGGGCCCTACACCTTC
TRBV7-3	TRBJ2-2	.	TRBD2	CASSPPGLANTGELFF	TGTGCCAGCAGCCCACCGGGACTAGCCAACACCGGGGAGCTGTTTTTT
TRBV5-6	TRBJ2-5	.	.	CASSLTQGGETQYF	TGTGCCAGCAGCTTGACGCAGGGAGGAGAGACCCAGTACTTC
TRBV12-3/TRBV12-4	TRBJ2-5	.	.	CASRLGQETQYF	TGTGCCAGCAGACTGGGCCAGGAGACCCAGTACTTC
TRBV4-1	TRBJ2-7	.	.	CASSTGTQYEQYF	TGCGCCAGCTCAACAGGGACCCAATACGAGCAGTACTTC
TRBV5-8	TRBJ2-1	once	.	CASNRLGNEQFF	TGTGCCAGCAATCGACTAGGCAATGAGCAGTTCTTC
TRBV10-1	TRBJ2-3	few	TRBD2	CASSSAGDGTDTQYF	TGCGCCAGCAGTTCAGCGGGAGATGGCACAGATACGCAGTATTTT
TRBV29-1	TRBJ1-4	few	.	CSVEDRGLRREKLFF	TGCAGCGTTGAAGACAGGGGCCTCAGAAGGGAAAAACTGTTTTTT
TRBV19	TRBJ1-5	few	.	CASSPAAGNQPQHF	TGTGCCAGTAGTCCCGCGGCAGGGAATCAGCCCCAGCATTTT
TRBV9	TRBJ1-6	.	TRBD1	CASSAGTGASPLHF	TGTGCCAGCAGCGCCGGGACAGGGGCCTCACCCCTCCACTTT
TRBV14	TRBJ2-2	.	.	CASSQDRGFGELFF	TGTGCCAGCAGCCAAGATCGGGGGTTCGGGGAGCTGTTTTTT
TRBV6-5	TRBJ2-7	.	.	CASSEGVGREQYF	TGTGCCAGCTCCGAAGGAGTAGGTCGGGAGCAGTACTTC
TRBV5-1	TRBJ1-6	.	.	CASSLGQGNSPLHF	TGCGCCAGCAGCTTGGGCCAGGGTAATTCACCCCTCCACTTT
TRBV6-5	TRBJ1-3	.	.	CASRVGHSGNTIYF	TGTGCCAGCAGGGTGGGCCACTCTGGAAACACCATATATTTT
TRBV5-1	TRBJ2-7	.	.	CASSTTAGSYEQYF	TGCGCCAGCAGTACGACAGCAGGCTCCTACGAGCAGTACTTC
TRBV19	TRBJ1-5	.	TRBD1	CASSEIPGQGLNSNQPQHF	TGTGCCAGTAGCGAAATCCCGGGACAGGGGTTGAATAGCAATCAGCCCCAGCATTTT
TRBV5-1	TRBJ2-5	.	.	CASSLTVQETQYF	TGCGCCAGCAGCTTGACAGTCCAAGAGACCCAGTACTTC
TRBV7-9	TRBJ2-2	.	.	CASSLANAGAGELFF	TGTGCCAGCAGCTTAGCGAACGCAGGGGCCGGGGAGCTGTTTTTT
TRBV12-5	TRBJ2-5	.	.	CASGTSRSGPDKETQYF	TGTGCTAGTGGTACCTCGAGGAGTGGACCGGACAAAGAGACCCAGTACTTC
TRBV6-1	TRBJ1-2	.	.	CASSPLGGSYGYTF	TGTGCCAGCAGCCCGTTGGGGGGGAGCTATGGCTACACCTTC
TRBV2	TRBJ2-7	few	TRBD1	CAGTGGLGYEQYF	TGTGCGGGGACAGGGGGACTTGGATACGAGCAGTACTTC
TRBV4-2	TRBJ2-7	.	.	CASSNRGGETYEQYF	TGTGCCAGCAGCAATAGGGGCGGGGAAACCTACGAGCAGTACTTC